These T cell receptor beta chains were read from a single sample in a study of resident and recirculating memory T cells in vitiligo. Libraries were prepared by immunoSEQ multiplex PCR; TCRdb keeps only in-frame clonotypes and omits some of them. The data show 70,000 to 85,000 clones, roughly nine tenths seen once. The sequenced sample was blood. All receptors derive from a male donor with vitiligo. Both conserved end residues are part of each CDR3. A D gene is named only where the DNA matches it firmly. Some rows mark clone size as missing; the rest say once, few, many or name a class of expanded clone.

D gene: .
clone size: .
J gene: TRBJ1-1
V gene: TRBV2
CDR3 protein: CASSERQLNTEAFF
CDR3 DNA: TGTGCCAGCAGTGAACGACAGCTGAACACTGAAGCTTTCTTT

D gene: TRBD2
clone size: once
J gene: TRBJ2-5
V gene: TRBV5-1
CDR3 protein: CASSLEAGGRETQYF
CDR3 DNA: TGCGCCAGCAGCTTGGAAGCGGGAGGCAGAGAGACCCAGTACTTC

D gene: TRBD1
clone size: .
J gene: TRBJ2-7
V gene: TRBV6-1
CDR3 protein: CASTPGQGAYEQYF
CDR3 DNA: TGTGCCAGCACGCCGGGACAGGGGGCCTACGAGCAGTACTTC

D gene: .
clone size: .
J gene: TRBJ1-1
V gene: TRBV10-3
CDR3 protein: CAISGVNTEAFF
CDR3 DNA: TGTGCCATCAGTGGAGTGAACACTGAAGCTTTCTTT

D gene: TRBD1
clone size: .
J gene: TRBJ1-2
V gene: TRBV30
CDR3 protein: CAWTGTGEGYTF
CDR3 DNA: TGTGCCTGGACCGGGACAGGGGAAGGCTACACCTTC

D gene: .
clone size: .
J gene: TRBJ2-2
V gene: TRBV7-2
CDR3 protein: CASSLEEAGELFF
CDR3 DNA: TGTGCCAGCAGCTTAGAGGAGGCCGGGGAGCTGTTTTTT

D gene: .
clone size: .
J gene: TRBJ2-3
V gene: TRBV18
CDR3 protein: CASSPQPPGNPDTQYF
CDR3 DNA: TGTGCCAGCTCCCCACAACCTCCAGGGAACCCAGATACGCAGTATTTT

D gene: TRBD1
clone size: .
J gene: TRBJ1-3
V gene: TRBV28
CDR3 protein: CASSAGDRGSGNTIYF
CDR3 DNA: TGTGCCAGCAGTGCCGGGGACAGGGGATCTGGAAACACCATATATTTT

D gene: TRBD2
clone size: .
J gene: TRBJ2-7
V gene: TRBV13
CDR3 protein: CASSAGGGASEQYF
CDR3 DNA: TGTGCCAGCTCAGCCGGGGGGGGAGCTAGCGAGCAGTACTTC

D gene: .
clone size: .
J gene: TRBJ1-3
V gene: TRBV9
CDR3 protein: CASSGTGFSGNTIYF
CDR3 DNA: TGTGCCAGCAGCGGAACGGGGTTCTCTGGAAACACCATATATTTT

D gene: TRBD1
clone size: .
J gene: TRBJ1-4
V gene: TRBV6-4
CDR3 protein: CASSNGTGNEKLFF
CDR3 DNA: TGTGCCAGCAGTAACGGGACAGGGAATGAAAAACTGTTTTTT

D gene: TRBD1
clone size: .
J gene: TRBJ1-4
V gene: TRBV23-1
CDR3 protein: CASSQIDRAQVANEKLFF
CDR3 DNA: TGCGCCAGCAGTCAAATCGACAGGGCCCAGGTGGCTAATGAAAAACTGTTTTTT

D gene: .
clone size: .
J gene: TRBJ2-1
V gene: TRBV6-4
CDR3 protein: CASSEEQGGYNEQFF
CDR3 DNA: TGTGCCAGCAGTGAGGAACAGGGGGGGTACAATGAGCAGTTCTTC

D gene: .
clone size: .
J gene: TRBJ1-2
V gene: TRBV4-1
CDR3 protein: CASRAPGERRANYGYTF
CDR3 DNA: TGCGCCAGCAGGGCTCCGGGGGAAAGAAGAGCGAACTATGGCTACACCTTC

D gene: .
clone size: .
J gene: TRBJ2-2
V gene: TRBV19
CDR3 protein: CASSILPGELFF
CDR3 DNA: TGTGCCAGTAGTATCCTTCCCGGGGAGCTGTTTTTT

D gene: .
clone size: .
J gene: TRBJ2-7
V gene: TRBV6-1
CDR3 protein: CASSGTRGAYEQYF
CDR3 DNA: TGTGCCAGCAGTGGAACCAGGGGCGCCTACGAGCAGTACTTC

D gene: .
clone size: .
J gene: TRBJ2-3
V gene: TRBV21-1
CDR3 protein: CASSSQTRATGAGSF
CDR3 DNA: TGTGCCAGCAGCTCACAAACCAGGGCGACAGGGGCGGGATCGTTT

D gene: TRBD2
clone size: once
J gene: TRBJ2-3
V gene: TRBV4-2
CDR3 protein: CASSQVVLAGVPHTDTQYF
CDR3 DNA: TGTGCCAGCAGCCAAGTAGTACTAGCGGGGGTACCTCACACAGATACGCAGTATTTT

D gene: .
clone size: .
J gene: TRBJ1-4
V gene: TRBV6-5
CDR3 protein: CASSYREHEKLFF
CDR3 DNA: TGTGCCAGCAGTTACAGGGAGCATGAAAAACTGTTTTTT

D gene: .
clone size: .
J gene: TRBJ2-1
V gene: TRBV6-5
CDR3 protein: CASSYSRDNEQFF
CDR3 DNA: TGTGCCAGCAGTTACTCTCGGGACAATGAGCAGTTCTTC

D gene: .
clone size: .
J gene: TRBJ1-5
V gene: TRBV7-8
CDR3 protein: CASSEGRVPQPQHF
CDR3 DNA: TGTGCCAGCAGTGAAGGCAGGGTCCCCCAGCCCCAGCATTTT

D gene: .
clone size: .
J gene: TRBJ1-1
V gene: TRBV5-1
CDR3 protein: CASSQGSGPGAFF
CDR3 DNA: TGCGCCAGCAGCCAGGGTAGTGGGCCTGGAGCTTTCTTT

D gene: .
clone size: .
J gene: TRBJ2-2
V gene: TRBV5-6
CDR3 protein: CASSLWFRLAGELFF
CDR3 DNA: TGTGCCAGCAGCTTGTGGTTCAGGTTGGCCGGGGAGCTGTTTTTT

D gene: .
clone size: .
J gene: TRBJ1-4
V gene: TRBV27
CDR3 protein: CASSHEKLFF
CDR3 DNA: TGTGCCAGCAGTCACGAGAAACTGTTTTTT

D gene: TRBD2
clone size: few
J gene: TRBJ2-3
V gene: TRBV6-4
CDR3 protein: CASSAELAGGPTDTQYF
CDR3 DNA: TGTGCCAGCAGTGCCGAACTAGCGGGGGGGCCGACAGATACGCAGTATTTT

D gene: TRBD1
clone size: .
J gene: TRBJ2-2
V gene: TRBV9
CDR3 protein: CASSVGTGPNTGELFF
CDR3 DNA: TGTGCCAGCAGCGTAGGGACAGGACCGAACACCGGGGAGCTGTTTTTT